The sequence of this T cell receptor (beta chain) was determined in a study of tumor-infiltrating lymphocytes in primary liver carcinoma. Total RNA amounting to around 530 ng was the source from which TCR beta cDNA was made with a constant-region primer. Amplification in three nested multiplex PCR rounds with slightly modified ARM-PCR gave rise to TCR beta libraries. Each of the first two PCR rounds ran roughly 9 cycles with TRBV1-TRBV30 forward and C-beta reverse primers. TCRdb reanalysed the multiplex PCR reads using MiXCR and keeps one entry per CDR3 protein. The sample yields 330,000 or so distinct CDR3 sequences, approximately 64% seen once. Notes on this clonotype: This may come from a read error, since a much larger clone is one base off.

The germline CDR1 and CDR2 sequences are MNHEY and SVGEGT. CDR3 size: 13 residues. It was unsorted whole blood that yielded blood RNA, and germline DNA was also extracted. The sample consisted of peripheral blood. The clonotype was recovered from a man aged 40-49 years with primary liver carcinoma and hepatitis B virus infection. The V and J genes are TRBV6-2 or TRBV6-3 and TRBJ2-5; D not resolved. CDR3 DNA: TGTGCCAGCAGTTCGGACGAAGGAGAGAGCCAGTACTTC. Translated, it gives CASSSDEGESQYF.